The 9 T cell receptor beta chains listed next were all sequenced from one sample in a study of shared clonotypes between healthy human individuals. Some clones are missing from TCRdb's copy, which holds only in-frame ones; the method was immunoSEQ multiplex PCR. Of over a million clones in the sample, 75% to 85% were seen once. Material for sequencing was memory CD4+ T cells from PBMCs. Subset in this sample: CD45RA-negative fraction. These receptors originate from a man between 18 and 29 years old in good health. Some clones in this sample may be carry-over from other donors' samples.

This clone was observed many times. Other DNA sequences in the same sample also yield this CDR3. The chain has TRBV20-1 and TRBJ2-5, with unresolved D. V was pared by 1 base and J by 4 bases, with 4 bases between. Germline lookup yields CDR1 DFQATT and CDR2 SNEGSKA (reference sequence). The CDR3 totals 11 residues. The DNA of the CDR3 is TGCAGTGCTAGAGTGGGAGAGACCCAGTACTTC. Protein sequence: CSARVGETQYF.

This clone is a singleton in its sample. This chain links TRBV4-1 with TRBJ2-7; 8 bases are shared with TRBD1. The germline CDR1 and CDR2 sequences are MGHRA and YSYEKL. This CDR3 is 16 amino acids long. Losses at the gene ends were 2 bases for V and 4 bases for J; bases not matched to a gene: 10. The CDR3, as DNA: TGCGCCAGCAGCCAACCAAGGACAGGGAAGGGGTACGAGCAGTACTTC. Protein sequence: CASSQPRTGKGYEQYF.

Note on this clone: A far bigger clonotype differs at one base, so this is likely a read error. CDR3 sequence (DNA): TGCAGCGTTGGGCAGGGACGCATGGATACGCAGTATTTT. Translating it yields CSVGQGRMDTQYF. The V gene is TRBV29-1, the J gene TRBJ2-3, with D possibly called TRBD1 or TRBD2 (5 bases each). Trimming shortened V by 4 bases and J by 6 bases, and 14 bases separated the two germline ends. The CDR3 is 13 amino acids. CDR1 and CDR2 (germline): SQVTM, ANQGSEA.

Concerning this clone itself: A far larger clone is off by one base, so a read error is likely. The V gene is TRBV7-8, the J gene TRBJ1-1; D gene uncertain. The CDR3 is 11 residues long. CDR1 is SGHVS, CDR2 FQNEAQ, per germline. V gave up 3 bases and J gave up 5 bases, with 4 bases separating them. The CDR3 sequence: CASSLETEAFF. As DNA, the CDR3 is TGTGCCAGCAGCTTGGAAACTGAAGCTTTCTTT.

The V call is TRBV30, the J call TRBJ2-5, with TRBD1 matching 9 bases. V shed 3 bases and J 3 bases; nucleotides not matched to a gene: 8. Per the germline V gene, CDR1 is GTSNPN and CDR2 is SVGIG (reference sequence). The CDR3 totals 15 residues. The CDR3 loop reads CAWRKKGQGEETQYF. In DNA form, the CDR3 reads TGTGCCTGGAGAAAGAAGGGACAGGGTGAAGAGACCCAGTACTTC.

This chain links TRBV11-2 with TRBJ2-7; the match to TRBD2 covers 11 bases. Germline values: CDR1 SGHAT, CDR2 FQNNGV. V trimming: 1 base; J trimming: 3 bases; junction bases outside the gene matches: 8. The CDR3 totals 17 residues. CDR3 residues: CASSLVASGGTGYEQYF. The CDR3 bases are TGTGCCAGCAGCTTAGTGGCTAGCGGGGGGACAGGCTACGAGCAGTACTTC.

The chain joins TRBV6-5 to TRBJ2-1; TRBD2 matches 8 bases. This CDR3 comprises 15 residues. Germline V gene data show CDR1 as MNHEY and CDR2 as SVGAGI. Trimming cost V 6 bases and J 6 bases; bases outside gene matches: 10. For the CDR3, the DNA is TGTGCCAGCAGACCCCGACTAGCGTCGGGCAATGAGCAGTTCTTC. As protein: CASRPRLASGNEQFF.

This clone is a singleton in its sample. The V call is TRBV5-1, the J call TRBJ2-7; possibly TRBD1 for D (5 bases). V lost 8 bases to trimming and J lost 7 bases, with 25 bases between them. The CDR3 length is 15 residues. CDR1 and CDR2 (germline): SGHRS, YFSETQ. The CDR3 is CASHKGRDSLGEQYF. As DNA, the CDR3 is TGCGCCAGTCACAAGGGCAGGGATAGCTTGGGGGAGCAGTACTTC.

The rearrangement joins TRBV18 to TRBJ2-7, with 16 bases that match TRBD2. V shed 4 bases and J 4 bases; nucleotides not matched to a gene: 10. Per the germline V gene, CDR1 is KGHSH and CDR2 is LQKENI. The length of the CDR3 is 18 residues. The CDR3 DNA reads as TGTGCCAGCTCACTGGGGACTAGCGGGAGGGCCGCTGGGTACGAGCAGTACTTC. Protein product: CASSLGTSGRAAGYEQYF.